This is a list of T cell receptor beta chains from one sample in a study of T cells in Graves' hyperthyroidism and ophthalmopathy. TCRdb redid the calling of the multiplex PCR reads with MiXCR, one entry per CDR3 protein. Of about 250,000 distinct CDR3 sequences listed, almost 25% are singletons. Material for sequencing was blood. The source of these receptors is a woman aged 40 to 50 with Graves' ophthalmopathy. CDR3s include the opening cysteine and the closing phenylalanine or tryptophan. A D gene is named only where the DNA matches it firmly. The size field is filled for only some rows; it gives once, few, many or a size class.

D gene	V gene	clone size	J gene	CDR3 protein	CDR3 DNA
.	TRBV4-1	.	TRBJ1-1	CASSQVRDKAFF	TGCGCCAGCAGCCAAGTCCGAGACAAAGCTTTCTTT
TRBD1	TRBV20-1	many	TRBJ1-1	CSASGDRKRKNTEAFF	TGCAGTGCTAGTGGGGACAGAAAAAGAAAGAACACTGAAGCTTTCTTT
.	TRBV6-1	many	TRBJ1-3	CASSGSGNTIYF	TGTGCCAGCAGTGGATCTGGAAACACCATATATTTT
TRBD1	TRBV28	.	TRBJ1-1	CASRQGGPTEAFF	TGTGCCAGCAGACAGGGGGGACCCACTGAAGCTTTCTTT
.	TRBV12-3/TRBV12-4	.	TRBJ1-1	CASSPVLAPNSEAFF	TGTGCCAGCAGCCCGGTTTTGGCCCCGAACTCTGAAGCTTTCTTT
.	TRBV12-3/TRBV12-4	.	TRBJ1-2	CASSHIAGNNYGYTF	TGTGCCAGCAGCCATATCGCGGGGAACAACTATGGCTACACCTTC
.	TRBV5-1	many	TRBJ1-2	CASRLEDGFYYGYTF	TGCGCCAGCAGGCTTGAGGACGGGTTTTACTATGGCTACACCTTC
TRBD2	TRBV6-5	many	TRBJ2-4	CASSRSGTKNIQYF	TGTGCCAGCAGCCGTAGCGGGACCAAAAACATTCAGTACTTC
.	TRBV2	many	TRBJ2-5	CASSDVARETQYF	TGTGCCAGCAGTGATGTGGCAAGGGAGACCCAGTACTTC
.	TRBV27	once	TRBJ1-1	CASSPTGTTRGAFF	TGTGCCAGCAGCCCAACCGGCACCACGCGCGGAGCTTTCTTT
.	TRBV2	.	TRBJ1-2	CASSRDTGGYTF	TGTGCCAGCAGTCGAGACACCGGTGGCTACACCTTC
TRBD2	TRBV19	many	TRBJ2-7	CASSPRDSGIRRWYEQYF	TGTGCCAGTAGCCCCCGAGATAGCGGGATCCGCAGGTGGTACGAGCAGTACTTC
.	TRBV28	many	TRBJ2-5	CASSLSGILKETQYF	TGTGCCAGCAGTTTATCGGGTATCCTAAAAGAGACCCAGTACTTC
.	TRBV7-6	.	TRBJ2-5	CASSLPDRRGETQYF	TGTGCCAGCAGCCTTCCCGACAGGCGGGGAGAGACCCAGTACTTC
.	TRBV28	.	TRBJ1-5	CASSDHRRAGGNQPQHF	TGTGCCAGTAGTGACCATCGGCGGGCAGGGGGCAATCAGCCCCAGCATTTT
.	TRBV28	many	TRBJ2-2	CASSLGPPTTNTGELFF	TGTGCCAGCAGTTTGGGACCTCCAACGACGAACACCGGGGAGCTGTTTTTT
.	TRBV20-1	many	TRBJ2-7	CSARDRGREQYF	TGCAGTGCTAGAGACAGGGGACGCGAGCAGTACTTC
TRBD2	TRBV28	many	TRBJ2-5	CASARLGAGVQETQYF	TGTGCCAGCGCGCGTCTCGGGGCGGGAGTACAAGAGACCCAGTACTTC
.	TRBV6-1	.	TRBJ2-3	CASKGAYTDTQYF	TGTGCCAGCAAGGGCGCCTACACAGATACGCAGTATTTT
.	TRBV11-2	many	TRBJ1-5	CASSLDWTVDLNQPQHF	TGTGCCAGCAGCTTAGACTGGACAGTGGATCTAAATCAGCCCCAGCATTTT
.	TRBV24-1	.	TRBJ2-1	CATSDSFGRTTYNEQFF	TGTGCCACCAGTGATTCGTTCGGGCGGACAACCTACAATGAGCAGTTCTTC
TRBD1	TRBV28	.	TRBJ1-2	CASSGDRTNYGYTF	TGTGCCAGCAGTGGGGACAGGACCAACTATGGCTACACCTTC
.	TRBV6-2/TRBV6-3	.	TRBJ1-5	CASTTYSNQPQHF	TGTGCCAGCACAACATACAGCAATCAGCCCCAGCATTTT
.	TRBV3-1	many	TRBJ2-7	CASSHAGEQYF	TGTGCCAGCAGCCATGCGGGGGAGCAGTACTTC
.	TRBV6-5	.	TRBJ2-7	CASSFLDKPPEQYF	TGTGCCAGCAGTTTCCTTGACAAACCGCCCGAGCAGTACTTC
.	TRBV30	few	TRBJ1-1	CAWSPHPLAEAFF	TGTGCCTGGAGCCCCCACCCCCTCGCTGAAGCTTTCTTT
.	TRBV19	many	TRBJ2-7	CASSPPGQFHGRQYF	TGTGCCAGTAGCCCTCCGGGACAGTTTCACGGGAGGCAGTACTTC
.	TRBV18	many	TRBJ1-1	CASSPPVSANTEAFF	TGTGCCAGCTCACCACCGGTCTCAGCAAACACTGAAGCTTTCTTT
TRBD1	TRBV24-1	many	TRBJ2-7	CATSDRGQGSYEQYF	TGTGCCACCAGTGACCGCGGACAGGGGTCCTACGAGCAGTACTTC
TRBD2	TRBV6-1	.	TRBJ2-2	CASRGLAGDTGELFF	TGTGCCAGCAGAGGACTAGCGGGAGACACCGGGGAGCTGTTTTTT
.	TRBV6-1	many	TRBJ1-1	CASSEDPNNTEAFF	TGTGCCAGCAGCGAAGATCCCAATAACACTGAAGCTTTCTTT
.	TRBV5-1	many	TRBJ2-5	CASSLGTITQETQYF	TGCGCCAGCAGCTTGGGGACTATCACGCAAGAGACCCAGTACTTC
TRBD2	TRBV25-1	many	TRBJ2-6	CASSVGGAGANVLTF	TGTGCCAGCAGTGTGGGGGGGGCTGGGGCCAACGTCCTGACTTTC
TRBD2	TRBV12-3/TRBV12-4	many	TRBJ2-7	CTSSLSGYSSYEQYF	TGTACCAGCAGTCTTAGCGGGTATAGCTCCTACGAGCAGTACTTC